This T cell receptor (beta chain) was captured by sequencing in a study of human T cells and chemical hapten exposure (dated by TCRdb to about 2021). Background on the whole study: For sensitization, 2% DPC in acetone was applied to a 2 cm by 2 cm area of upper inner arm skin. Blood samples were taken from patients before sensitization (week 0) and then at 2, 6 and about 24 weeks after DPC sensitization. Patch testing was done on the upper back using Finn chambers containing 0.01% DPC, and results were scored after 6 days according to International Contact Dermatitis Research Group standards. In alopecia patients, the study followed how the peripheral blood TCR repertoire changed in vivo over primary and secondary sensitization to diphenylcyclopropenone (DPC), a hapten. Throughout the study period of roughly five months, patients also received therapeutic DPC doses to the scalp every week. Twenty-nine alopecia patients gave blood for TCR sequencing at one to four time points (pre-sensitization, 2, 6 and 24 weeks). Libraries were pooled for sequencing, and per-sample TCR yields varied mainly because of small differences in library volumes within the pool. The patient cohort, mostly female, included alopecia areata with under or over 50% scalp involvement, alopecia totalis and alopecia universalis.

The time point label corresponds to: patch test 1, 2 weeks after DPC sensitization. What this sample's treatment or condition label stands for: therapeutic diphenylcyclopropenone sensitization with weekly scalp DPC. At every patch-test visit, the blood draw took place before the patch test was put on. Patients were considered eligible if aged 18 to 70, diagnosed with alopecia and deemed suitable for DPC therapy, and patients were excluded if pregnant. Unfractionated whole blood was collected in Tempus Blood RNA tubes, and total RNA was extracted from that blood. The library relied on RACE. TCRdb names NextSeq 500 as the instrument used. Library preparation attached unique molecular identifiers to individual cDNA molecules for quantitative, reproducible TCR counting. Each blood RNA sample was used to sequence both TCR alpha and TCR beta chains. The original methods were these. Samples had a median of 95,638 TCRs, with a range from 23,224 to 690,600. V, J and CDR3 annotation of the TCR reads was performed with the Decombinator software suite. For PS versus PT1 abundance plots, all samples were subsampled to the same number of TCRs (28,000). TCRs were defined as expanded if absent before sensitization and observed at least eight times at the 2-week time point. The raw public data were reprocessed by TCRdb itself: fastp quality trimming at Q25, MiXCR clonotype calling, in-frame beta chains only. Rows merge per CDR3 protein into single entries with the most common DNA and genes. The V and J calls shown here were made by TCRdb, not taken from the authors' results. The sample yields tens of thousands of distinct CDR3 sequences; roughly 7.6% were counted once. The ten largest clones take up roughly 1.6% of the sample.

This clonotype has at least ten counts. Which antigen it targets is not known. Base qualities are missing; no much larger clone stands one base away. Study-level results and caveats: All patients had alopecia, a presumed autoimmune disease, so their immune response might differ from that of healthy individuals. After repeated subsampling, the strength of the expansion versus patch-test correlation and the threshold at which it became significant changed. Significantly more large CDR3 similarity clusters were formed by expanded TCRs than by pre-sensitization or healthy control sets, consistent with antigen-driven responses. The number of PT1 expanded TCRs positively correlated with patch test score, significant at thresholds 8, 16 and 32 but not 4. DPC sensitization did not change the number of TCRs with a frequency above 1 in 1000, and there was no evidence of changes in global repertoire structure.

The CDR3 covers 13 residues, taking in both the cysteine and the phenylalanine. Only CDR3 DNA is held: 39 bases, read in frame from base 1. Based on the germline V gene, the CDR1 and CDR2 sequences are SGHRS and YFSETQ. Relative to germline, V is 5 bases shorter and J is 6 bases shorter, with 13 bases between their ends. The chain employs TRBV5-1 and TRBJ2-3; the D gene identity is not certain. The receptor's source is a woman aged 25 to 39 with alopecia areata. Some clones in this sample may be carry-over from other donors' samples. This specimen consisted of whole blood, obtained in connection with sensitization to the hapten diphenylcyclopropenone (DPC). Read as DNA, the sequence is TGCGCCAGCAGACCAAATTCCGTGGATACGCAGTATTTT. This yields the protein CASRPNSVDTQYF.